This is a list of T cell receptor beta chains from one sample in a study of T cells in localized non-small cell lung cancer. Using immunoSEQ multiplex PCR, the repertoire was profiled, and TCRdb retains in-frame clones only, with some absent. The sample lists 20,000 to 25,000 clones, about nine tenths occurring once. The sequences come from peripheral blood, collected before any cancer treatment. Receptors originate from a man aged 35 to 69 with stage I squamous cell lung carcinoma. The CDR3 runs from the conserved cysteine through the conserved F or W. A D gene is named only where the DNA matches it firmly. A clone size is listed for some rows: how often the clone was seen (once, few, many), or a class if it is expanded.

V	J	size	D	CDR3	DNA
TRBV29-1	TRBJ1-1	NA	TRBD1	CSVESATGGTEAFF	TGCAGCGTTGAATCGGCGACAGGGGGAACTGAAGCTTTCTTT
TRBV18	TRBJ1-2	few	NA	CASSPREIYGYTF	TGTGCCAGCTCACCGCGAGAGATCTATGGCTACACCTTC
TRBV7-2	TRBJ1-1	NA	NA	CASSSGQNTEAFF	TGTGCCAGCAGCTCGGGACAGAACACTGAAGCTTTCTTT
TRBV10-3	TRBJ2-1	NA	TRBD1	CAISDRGRNNNEQFF	TGTGCCATCAGTGACAGGGGGCGGAATAACAATGAGCAGTTCTTC
TRBV6-5	TRBJ1-1	NA	TRBD1	CASSYTTGIEAFF	TGTGCCAGCAGTTATACGACAGGGATTGAAGCTTTCTTT
TRBV6-5	TRBJ1-2	NA	TRBD1	CASSYYGQGGGGYTF	TGTGCCAGCAGTTACTACGGACAGGGGGGGGGCGGCTACACCTTC
TRBV9	TRBJ1-3	NA	TRBD1	CASSVTGASGNTIYF	TGTGCCAGCAGCGTCACAGGGGCCTCTGGAAACACCATATATTTT
TRBV12-5	TRBJ2-2	NA	NA	CASGLGHGNTGELFF	TGTGCTAGTGGTTTGGGACACGGGAACACCGGGGAGCTGTTTTTT
TRBV30	TRBJ1-2	NA	NA	CAWSLQREYGYTF	TGTGCCTGGAGCCTTCAAAGGGAGTATGGCTACACCTTC
TRBV5-1	TRBJ2-5	NA	NA	CASSLEFSGETQYF	TGCGCCAGCAGCTTGGAGTTCTCCGGGGAGACCCAGTACTTC
TRBV5-4	TRBJ2-3	NA	NA	CASSYSSIPTDTQYF	TGTGCCAGCAGCTACTCTAGCATTCCCACAGATACGCAGTATTTT
TRBV29-1	TRBJ2-3	NA	NA	CSVVGATSTDTQYF	TGCAGCGTTGTCGGAGCGACTAGCACAGATACGCAGTATTTT
TRBV7-2	TRBJ2-7	NA	NA	CASATGAYEQYF	TGTGCCAGCGCGACAGGCGCCTACGAGCAGTACTTC
TRBV19	TRBJ1-2	NA	NA	CASSIGQSYGYTF	TGTGCCAGTAGTATAGGACAGAGCTATGGCTACACCTTC
TRBV19	TRBJ1-5	NA	NA	CASSEEGSNQPQHF	TGTGCCAGTAGTGAAGAAGGTAGCAATCAGCCCCAGCATTTT
TRBV5-1	TRBJ2-5	NA	NA	CASSPRTLGETQYF	TGCGCCAGCAGCCCCCGGACGCTGGGGGAGACCCAGTACTTC
TRBV28	TRBJ2-7	NA	NA	CASSFNEQYF	TGTGCCAGCAGTTTCAACGAGCAGTACTTC
TRBV4-1	TRBJ2-4	NA	NA	CASSRVGDDIQYF	TGCGCCAGCAGCCGGGTGGGGGATGACATTCAGTACTTC
TRBV7-2	TRBJ2-7	NA	NA	CASSLAGAAYEQYF	TGTGCCAGCAGCTTAGCGGGGGCCGCCTACGAGCAGTACTTC
TRBV5-5	TRBJ1-1	NA	TRBD1	CASSLGQGLNTEAFF	TGTGCCAGCAGCTTGGGACAGGGCTTGAACACTGAAGCTTTCTTT
TRBV27	TRBJ2-7	NA	NA	CASSPFGPGPYEQYF	TGTGCCAGCAGTCCATTTGGCCCCGGCCCCTACGAGCAGTACTTC
TRBV6-1	TRBJ1-2	NA	TRBD1	CASSESVTGVGYTF	TGTGCCAGCAGTGAATCGGTGACAGGGGTTGGCTACACCTTC
TRBV19	TRBJ1-1	NA	NA	CASSEGTAEAFF	TGTGCCAGTAGCGAGGGGACGGCTGAAGCTTTCTTT
TRBV11-2	TRBJ1-2	NA	NA	CASSLERDYGYTF	TGTGCCAGCAGCTTAGAAAGAGACTATGGCTACACCTTC